The 21 T cell receptor beta chains below come from one sample, sequenced in a study of identical twins. TCRdb fed the 5' RACE reads into MiXCR, producing one record per CDR3 protein. The table has fewer than 250,000 distinct CDR3 sequences, roughly a tenth seen once. Sequencing used memory (CD45RO+) T cells sorted from blood. These receptors were taken from a woman aged 18-29 years in good health.

This clonotype occurred many times. The chain carries TRBV29-1 and TRBJ1-1; maybe TRBD1 (5 bases). The CDR3 covers 12 residues. With 6 bases removed from V and 10 bases from J, the gap between germline ends came to 18 bases. Germline V CDR1 and CDR2: SQVTM, ANQGSEA. CDR3 sequence reads: CSVRPANRPAFF. The DNA of the CDR3 is TGCAGCGTGAGGCCTGCGAACAGGCCAGCTTTCTTT.

The sample holds a few counts of this clonotype. The rearrangement joins TRBV7-2 to TRBJ2-7; D is ambiguous. This CDR3 comprises 14 residues. Per germline, CDR1 SGHTA and CDR2 FQGNSA. Trimming removed 8 bases at V and 0 bases at J, with 14 bases between. This chain's CDR3 is CASGLDTSSYEQYF. The DNA for the CDR3 is TGTGCCAGCGGCCTAGACACGAGCTCCTACGAGCAGTACTTC.

This clonotype occurred a few times. The chain couples TRBV9 to TRBJ1-1, with D perhaps TRBD1 (6 bases). This CDR3 has 13 amino acids. V gave up 4 bases and J gave up 7 bases, with 14 bases separating them. Germline CDR1 SGDLS, CDR2 YYNGEE. In DNA, the CDR3 is TGTGCCAGCAGCCCCCAAGGGGGGAGTGAAGCTTTCTTT. This codes for CASSPQGGSEAFF.

This clonotype was observed at least ten times. The chain carries TRBV21-1 and TRBJ2-1; the table's TRBD2 call for D was not verified on the DNA. TRBV21-1 is described as a pseudogene. The CDR3 is made up of 18 amino acids. In DNA form, the CDR3 reads TGTGCCAGCAGCCCTAATGCTTCGACTAGCGGCTCCTACAATGAGCAGTTCTTC. This encodes CASSPNASTSGSYNEQFF.

V gene TRBV20-1 combines with J gene TRBJ2-3; D not resolved. The CDR3 is 14 amino acids. V was cut by 3 bases and J by 1 base, with 11 bases left in between. CDR1 and CDR2 (germline): DFQATT, SNEGSKA (reference sequence). CDR3 nucleotides: TGCAGTGCTAGTGACCGGCAGGGCACAGATACGCAGTATTTT. Its translation is CSASDRQGTDTQYF.

This clonotype has just a few counts. The chain carries TRBV4-3 and TRBJ2-7; possible D gene TRBD1, 5 bases. The CDR3 runs to 15 residues. The germline V gene encodes CDR1 LGHNA and CDR2 YSLEER. Trimming stripped 1 base from V and 3 bases from J, with 13 bases between. The CDR3 DNA follows: TGCGCCAGCAGCCAAGTCGCCAGGGCTGGCTACGAGCAGTACTTC. Amino acid sequence: CASSQVARAGYEQYF.

This clonotype occurred a few times. This sequence joins TRBV5-5 and TRBJ1-4; D gene ambiguous. Trimming pared 2 bases from V and 6 bases from J, leaving 14 bases between. The V gene's germline CDR1 is SGHKS and CDR2 YYEKEE (reference sequence). The CDR3 totals 15 residues. CDR3 protein: CASSFAGPPDEKLFF. Here the CDR3 DNA reads TGTGCCAGCAGCTTCGCGGGTCCCCCCGATGAAAAACTGTTTTTT.

This clonotype was seen only a few times. V is TRBV9 and J is TRBJ2-7; D may be TRBD2 (5 bases). This CDR3 region has 11 residues. Germline V CDR1 and CDR2: SGDLS, YYNGEE. V was cut by 9 bases and J by 5 bases, with 12 bases left in between. CDR3: CAITGGDEQYF. For the CDR3, the DNA is TGTGCCATCACCGGAGGTGACGAGCAGTACTTC. Full variable domain (remainder filled in from reference TRBV9 and TRBJ2-7): DSGVTQTPKHLITATGQRVTLRCSPRSGDLSVYWYQQSLDQGLQFLIQYYNGEERAKGNILERFSAQQFPDLHSELNLSSLELGDSALYFCAITGGDEQYFGPGTRLTVT.

This clonotype was counted at least ten times. This chain links TRBV12-3 or TRBV12-4 with TRBJ2-4; possible D gene TRBD1, 5 bases. This CDR3 contains 15 residues. Between the trimmed V and J ends, which lost 3 bases and 1 base, there was a span of 10 bases. The CDR3 DNA reads as TGTGCCAGCAGTTTTATAGCAGGGGCCAAAAACATTCAGTACTTC. It is translated as CASSFIAGAKNIQYF.

This clonotype was seen only once. This chain joins TRBV19 and TRBJ2-3; weak D call: TRBD1 (6 bases). V gave up 6 bases and J gave up 1 base, with 14 bases separating them. Germline-derived CDR1 and CDR2 are LNHDA and SQIVND (reference sequence). CDR3 length equals 15 residues. The DNA for the CDR3 is TGTGCCAGTAGATCCGGACAGACCCGCACAGATACGCAGTATTTT. It specifies CASRSGQTRTDTQYF.

This clonotype was seen a handful of times. The chain recombines TRBV5-6 with TRBJ2-7; no firm D call. Germline values: CDR1 SGHDT, CDR2 YYEEEE. Trimming pared 2 bases from V and 7 bases from J, leaving 25 bases between. CDR3 length equals 17 residues. CDR3 amino acids: CASSLFLKGSLSREQYF. The CDR3, as DNA: TGTGCCAGCAGCTTATTTCTCAAGGGCTCCCTGAGTCGGGAGCAGTACTTC.

This chain uses TRBV12-3 or TRBV12-4 with TRBJ2-7, with 7 bases aligning to TRBD1. CDR3 length equals 14 residues. The J segment lost 2 bases and the V segment lost 7 bases, leaving 8 bases of the junction unmatched. This CDR3 is CASNQQGSTYEQYF. The CDR3 bases are TGTGCCAGCAACCAACAGGGGTCAACCTACGAGCAGTACTTC.

This clonotype was counted only a few times. Germline is not matched at one junction end, which may reflect a read error. The chain uses TRBV6-2 or TRBV6-3 and TRBJ2-4, with no clear D. The CDR3 totals 13 residues. Per germline, CDR1 MNHEY and CDR2 SVGEGT. Here the CDR3 DNA reads TGTGCCAGCAGTAGAAGTACTGGGATACTTCAGCACTTC. This gives the protein CASSRSTGILQHF.

This rearrangement joins TRBV30 to TRBJ2-5; D not certain. From germline, CDR1 is GTSNPN and CDR2 SVGIG (reference sequence). V was trimmed by 2 bases and J by 5 bases, leaving 3 bases between them. This CDR3 is built from 10 residues. The CDR3 here is CAWSRETQYF. In DNA form, the CDR3 reads TGTGCCTGGAGTAGGGAGACCCAGTACTTC.

This rearrangement joins TRBV20-1 to TRBJ1-3; unclear D gene. The CDR3 loop spans 13 amino acids. V was clipped by 2 bases and J by 4 bases, with 9 bases between them. The germline gives CDR1 DFQATT, CDR2 SNEGSKA (reference sequence). This CDR3 reads CSARSPQGNTIYF. For the CDR3, the DNA is TGCAGTGCTAGAAGTCCGCAGGGAAACACCATATATTTT.

This clonotype has a handful of counts. The genes are TRBV4-3 and TRBJ2-1; tentatively, D is TRBD2 (6 bases). There are 16 residues in the CDR3. The germline V and J ends were trimmed by 8 bases and 4 bases, with 21 bases remaining between them. Germline-derived CDR1 and CDR2 are LGHNA and YSLEER. The CDR3 sequence is CASYSSRDWVYNEQFF. The CDR3 nucleotides read TGCGCCAGCTATTCGTCGCGGGACTGGGTATACAATGAGCAGTTCTTC.

This clonotype was recorded at least ten times. The chain recombines TRBV29-1 with TRBJ2-2; the D gene is possibly TRBD1 (5 bases). The V gene lost 2 bases and the J gene lost 0 bases, with 7 bases spanning the gap. The CDR3 length is 14 residues. Looked up from germline, CDR1 is SQVTM and CDR2 is ANQGSEA. For the CDR3, the DNA is TGCAGCGTTGAACGACAGCCGAACACCGGGGAGCTGTTTTTT. Translation: CSVERQPNTGELFF.

This clonotype was recorded many times. The CDR3 sequence is CSTRDQHRNEQFF. CDR3 DNA: TGCAGTACGAGGGACCAGCACCGCAATGAGCAGTTCTTC. The genes are TRBV20-1 and TRBJ2-1, with D perhaps given as TRBD1 or TRBD2 (5 bases each). The CDR3 is made up of 13 amino acids. Trimming removed 8 bases from V and 6 bases from J, with 17 bases in between. Germline V CDR1 and CDR2: DFQATT, SNEGSKA (reference sequence).

The chain is built from TRBV5-1 and TRBJ2-7; D unresolved. The length of the CDR3 is 12 residues. Deletions cut 5 bases from V and 1 base from J, with 7 bases between. The germline V gene has CDR1 SGHRS and CDR2 YFSETQ. The chain's CDR3 is CASRETSYEQYF. CDR3 sequence (DNA): TGCGCCAGCAGGGAGACATCCTACGAGCAGTACTTC.

This clonotype came up many times. V and J are TRBV20-1 and TRBJ2-3, with 7 bases fitting TRBD2. The CDR3 is made up of 16 amino acids. CDR1 and CDR2 (germline): DFQATT, SNEGSKA (reference sequence). J lost 3 bases, V lost 3 bases, and 12 bases had no gene match. CDR3 DNA: TGCAGTGCTAGCTCCCCCACGGGAGGCGGGACAGATACGCAGTATTTT. It is translated as CSASSPTGGGTDTQYF.

This clonotype appeared a few times. At one boundary the junction diverges from the germline segment, which might be a read error. The rearrangement links TRBV20-1 to TRBJ2-7; 10 bases are a match to TRBD1. CDR1 is DFQATT and CDR2 is SNEGSKA in the germline V gene (reference sequence). This CDR3 comprises 14 residues. The CDR3 is CSAPDRGDSSEQYF. The CDR3 DNA sequence: TGCAGTGCACCGGACAGGGGGGACTCCTCCGAGCAGTACTTC.